The 5 T cell receptor beta chains below were found in one sample sequenced in a study of cytomegalovirus exposure and HLA in healthy donors. It was with 60 Vbeta and 13 Jbeta primers that the PCR ran. The protocol was immunoSEQ multiplex PCR, while the TCRdb copy is restricted to in-frame clones and leaves out a portion. The table records 70,000 to 100,000 clones, approximately 60% of them present only once. The specimen was PBMCs. Receptors were obtained from a woman in her forties or fifties in good health and CMV-seropositive.

The chain employs TRBV27 and TRBJ1-1, with D unclear. The V gene's germline CDR1 is MNHEY and CDR2 SMNVEV (reference sequence). V lost 8 bases, J lost 1 base, and 29 bases lay in between. CDR3 length: 19 residues. DNA of the CDR3: TGTGCCAGCCGTAATCAGCCGTGGGCAGCTTTGTTTTCGAACACTGAAGCTTTCTTT. Its protein is CASRNQPWAALFSNTEAFF.

The V call is TRBV6-5, the J call TRBJ2-7; 7 nucleotides agree with TRBD1. In germline, CDR1 is MNHEY, CDR2 SVGAGI. V shed 9 bases and J 3 bases; nucleotides not matched to a gene: 11. The CDR3 extends over 14 amino acids. CDR3 in amino acids: CASSMGTEGYEQYF. Written as DNA, the CDR3 is TGTGCCAGTTCTATGGGGACAGAAGGCTACGAGCAGTACTTC.

This clone ranks as medium-sized. This chain links TRBV28 with TRBJ2-6, with 7 positions matching TRBD1. CDR1 and CDR2 (germline): MDHEN, SYDVKM. V trimming: 5 bases; J trimming: 1 base; junction bases outside the gene matches: 2. The CDR3 has 15 residues. The CDR3 spells CASSLTGSGANVLTF. The CDR3 DNA reads as TGTGCCAGCAGTCTGACAGGGTCTGGGGCCAACGTCCTGACTTTC.

The V call is TRBV7-9, the J call TRBJ1-2, with 8 bases fitting TRBD1. The germline V gene has CDR1 SEHNR and CDR2 FQNEAQ (reference sequence). The V gene end was trimmed by 3 bases and the J gene end by 8 bases; junction bases not matched to a gene: 5. The CDR3 has 13 residues. CDR3 DNA: TGTGCCAGCAGCTTGCAGGGGGCGGAGGGCTACACCTTC. Translating gives CASSLQGAEGYTF.

The rearrangement uses TRBV16 and TRBJ1-5; D gene ambiguous. The CDR3 covers 14 residues. Germline V gene sequence: CDR1 KGHSY, CDR2 FQNENV. Trimming took off 4 bases at V and 6 bases at J, with 13 bases between the two ends. The CDR3 DNA is TGTGCCAGCAGCCGCGGGAGTTACGGTCAGCCCCAGCATTTT. It codes for CASSRGSYGQPQHF.